This TCR beta chain was obtained from a study of T cell responses to AZD1222 COVID-19 vaccine (dated by TCRdb to the early 2020s). For the study in its entirety: AZD1222 recipients whose second dose came at about 4 weeks and those whose second dose came at about 12 weeks were combined into one group, since spike-specific TCR depth and breadth did not differ between the two schedules. A total of 230 to 250 trial participants underwent TCR sequencing, of whom some 200 had received two doses of AZD1222 and about 26 had received two doses of the MenACWY control vaccine. Trial participants were enrolled by age into subgroups of 18-55, 56-69 and 70-plus years, and about 150, 27 and 61 TCR-sequenced participants, respectively, were included in these subgroups.

The full study reports these points: The vaccine-associated CD4 TCRs covered the entire spike protein, and the dominant responses fell in regions 160-218 and 743-854. Conclusions about previously exposed vaccinees are limited because only six or seven AZD1222 recipients were SARS-CoV-2 seropositive at baseline. Participants were mostly white British, with more females than males. The authors suggested clonal diversity may have been underestimated. Because no samples from the day 14 peak response were available, repertoires could be characterized only after the peak T cell response. In the small 56-69-year group, the increase in depth fell short of significance, most likely because of low power. Spike-specific TCR breadth and depth rose significantly after two AZD1222 doses compared with day 0 and with MenACWY recipients. Epitopes outside the regions mutated in the B.1.351 and B.1.1.7 variants were reportedly recognized by nearly half of the unique spike-specific TCRs.

The CDR3 regions of human TCRbeta chains were analyzed by immunosequencing. The authors' analysis ran thus. Repertoire TCRs were checked for matches against a reference library of SARS-CoV-2-specific TCRs that had been generated using the MIRA antigen-specificity platform. Breadth meant the fraction of unique TCRs that were SARS-CoV-2-associated, whereas depth meant the fraction of total T cells that were SARS-CoV-2-associated. Using the MIRA data, every spike-specific TCR was mapped to the spike region that the TCR reacted to and assigned to either a CD4 or a CD8 class. Log10-transformed breadth and depth values were compared by one-way ANOVA with Sidak's multiple comparisons tests. TCRdb limited this immuneACCESS table to in-frame rearrangements with V and J called. A share of clones is missing; checked studies link under half to unresolved V genes, and the rest is unexplained. The DNA was the basis for D and trimming; V, J and clone size are from that table. The sample profile shows some 150,000 clones; about 93% of them were found once. The top ten clones comprise over 1% of the sample.

V and J are truncated by 0 bases and 4 bases respectively, leaving an intervening sequence of 15 bases. The germline V gene gives CDR1 as SGHDN and CDR2 as FVKESK. The CDR3 covers 16 residues, taking in both the cysteine and the phenylalanine. The CDR3 DNA has 48 bases and is translated from base 1. The sample's time point label is to be understood as: baseline before first vaccination. Vaccinee samples were obtained from the UK trials COV001 and COV002, which included a single-blind randomized controlled phase 2/3 trial of AZD1222 (ChAdOx1 nCoV-19) in healthy adults. Trial participant PBMC samples were collected at day 0 and day 28 after the second dose for TCRbeta chain sequencing. A word on this clone: Its cognate antigen has yet to be identified. There are no base qualities to consult, and no much larger clone falls within one base.

The input for sequencing was peripheral blood, taken on day 0 of AZD1222 vaccination. The chain joins TRBV14 to TRBJ1-1; TRBD1 is a possible D gene, resting on 5 matching bases. This TCR derives from an adult in good health. The CDR3: CASSQDVGHSITEAFF. The sequence in DNA is TGTGCCAGCAGCCAAGATGTTGGACACTCGATCACTGAAGCTTTCTTT.